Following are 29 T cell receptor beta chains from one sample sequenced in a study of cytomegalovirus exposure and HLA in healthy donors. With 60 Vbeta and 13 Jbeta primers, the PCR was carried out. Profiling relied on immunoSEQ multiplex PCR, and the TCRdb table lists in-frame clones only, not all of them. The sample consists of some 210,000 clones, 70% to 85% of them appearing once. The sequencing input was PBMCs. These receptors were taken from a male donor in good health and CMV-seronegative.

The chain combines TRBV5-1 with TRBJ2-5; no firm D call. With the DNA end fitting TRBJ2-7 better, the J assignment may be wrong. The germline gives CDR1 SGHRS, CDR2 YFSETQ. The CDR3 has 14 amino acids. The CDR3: CASAEDPSSYEQYF. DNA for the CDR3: TGCGCCAGCGCAGAGGATCCAAGCTCCTACGAGCAGTACTTC.

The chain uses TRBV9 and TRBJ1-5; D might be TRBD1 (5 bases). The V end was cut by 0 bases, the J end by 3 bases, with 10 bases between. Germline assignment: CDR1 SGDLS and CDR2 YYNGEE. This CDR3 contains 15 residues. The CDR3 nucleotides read TGTGCCAGCAGCGTAGCGGGGGGTATCAATCAGCCCCAGCATTTT. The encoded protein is CASSVAGGINQPQHF.

As DNA, the CDR3 is TGTGCCAGCAGCTCTCCGGGACTAGCGGGAGGTGGCAACGAGCAGTACTTC. It yields the protein CASSSPGLAGGGNEQYF. The gene calls are TRBV7-9 and TRBJ2-7, with 15 nucleotides matching TRBD2. The V gene end was trimmed by 4 bases and the J gene end by 5 bases; junction bases not matched to a gene: 9. The CDR3 has 17 amino acids. Germline lookup yields CDR1 SEHNR and CDR2 FQNEAQ (reference sequence).

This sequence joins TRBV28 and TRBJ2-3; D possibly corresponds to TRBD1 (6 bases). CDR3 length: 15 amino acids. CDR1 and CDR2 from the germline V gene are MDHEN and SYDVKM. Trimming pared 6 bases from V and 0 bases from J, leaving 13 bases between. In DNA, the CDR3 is TGTGCCAGCAGCTGGGGGCAGGGGAGCACAGATACGCAGTATTTT. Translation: CASSWGQGSTDTQYF.

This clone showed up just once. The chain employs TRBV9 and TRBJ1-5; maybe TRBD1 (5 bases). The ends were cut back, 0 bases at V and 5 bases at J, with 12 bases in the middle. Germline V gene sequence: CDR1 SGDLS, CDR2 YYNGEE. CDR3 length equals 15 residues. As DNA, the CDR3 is TGTGCCAGCAGCGTAGGGAGTAAAGGGGATCAGCCCCAGCATTTT. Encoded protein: CASSVGSKGDQPQHF.

This CDR3 reads CASSTGLVTHEQFF. Written as DNA, the CDR3 is TGTGCCAGCAGCACGGGACTTGTTACCCATGAGCAGTTCTTC. V gene TRBV5-6 combines with J gene TRBJ2-1; D perhaps matches TRBD2 (6 bases). Germline CDR1 and CDR2: SGHDT and YYEEEE. The CDR3 covers 14 residues. V was cut by 4 bases and J by 8 bases, with 16 bases left in between.

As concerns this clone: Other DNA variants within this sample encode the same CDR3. This CDR3 is CASSGYGRGDTQYF. For the CDR3, the DNA is TGTGCCAGCAGCGGGTACGGGAGAGGCGATACGCAGTATTTT. This chain connects TRBV7-6 to TRBJ2-3, with D possibly matching TRBD2 (6 bases). Trimming stripped 5 bases from V and 6 bases from J, with 15 bases between. The CDR3 extends over 14 amino acids. The V gene's germline CDR1 is SGHVS and CDR2 FNYEAQ.

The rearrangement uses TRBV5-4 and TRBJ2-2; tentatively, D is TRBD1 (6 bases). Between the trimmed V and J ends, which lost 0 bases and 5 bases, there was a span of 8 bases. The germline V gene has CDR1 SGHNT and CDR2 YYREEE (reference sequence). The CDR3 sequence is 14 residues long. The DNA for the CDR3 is TGTGCCAGCAGCTTGGGGACAGCTACCGGGGAGCTGTTTTTT. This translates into CASSLGTATGELFF.

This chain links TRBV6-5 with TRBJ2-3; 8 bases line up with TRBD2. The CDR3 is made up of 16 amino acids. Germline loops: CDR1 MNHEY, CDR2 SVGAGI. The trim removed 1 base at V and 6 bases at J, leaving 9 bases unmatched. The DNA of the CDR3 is TGTGCCAGCAGTTACTTCCGGACTAGCCAGCCCGATACGCAGTATTTT. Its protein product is CASSYFRTSQPDTQYF.

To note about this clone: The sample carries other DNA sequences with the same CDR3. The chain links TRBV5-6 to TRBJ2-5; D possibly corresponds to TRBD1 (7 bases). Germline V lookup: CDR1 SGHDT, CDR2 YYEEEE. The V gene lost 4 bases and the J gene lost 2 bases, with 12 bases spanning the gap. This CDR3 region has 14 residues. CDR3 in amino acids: CASSRGTAQETQYF. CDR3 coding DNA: TGTGCCAGCAGCCGCGGGACAGCACAAGAGACCCAGTACTTC.

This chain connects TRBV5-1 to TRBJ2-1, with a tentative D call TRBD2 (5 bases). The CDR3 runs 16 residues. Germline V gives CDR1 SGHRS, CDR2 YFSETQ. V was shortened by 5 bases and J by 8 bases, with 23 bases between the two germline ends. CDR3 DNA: TGCGCCAGCAGGGAGGTGGGAGATTCATCCGGAGATGAGCAGTTCTTC. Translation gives CASREVGDSSGDEQFF.

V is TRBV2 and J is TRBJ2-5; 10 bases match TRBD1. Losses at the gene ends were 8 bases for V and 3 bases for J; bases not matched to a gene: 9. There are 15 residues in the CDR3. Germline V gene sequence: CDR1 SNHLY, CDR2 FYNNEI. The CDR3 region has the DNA TGTGCCAGCCTCCGGGACAGGGGAGCGGAAGAGACCCAGTACTTC. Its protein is CASLRDRGAEETQYF.

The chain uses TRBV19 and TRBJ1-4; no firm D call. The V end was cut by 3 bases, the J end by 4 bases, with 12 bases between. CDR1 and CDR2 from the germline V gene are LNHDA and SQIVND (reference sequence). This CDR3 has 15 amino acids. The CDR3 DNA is TGTGCCAGTAGTATGATCGCCGGGTTTAATGAAAAACTGTTTTTT. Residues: CASSMIAGFNEKLFF. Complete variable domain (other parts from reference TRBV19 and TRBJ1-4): DGGITQSPKYLFRKEGQNVTLSCEQNLNHDAMYWYRQDPGQGLRLIYYSQIVNDFQKGDIAEGYSVSREKKESFPLTVTSAQKNPTAFYLCASSMIAGFNEKLFFGSGTQLSVL.

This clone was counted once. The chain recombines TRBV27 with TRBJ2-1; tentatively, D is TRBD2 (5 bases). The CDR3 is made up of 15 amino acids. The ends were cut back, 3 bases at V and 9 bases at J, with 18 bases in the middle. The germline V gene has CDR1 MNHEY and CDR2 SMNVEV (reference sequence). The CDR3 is CASSFGDRSRGEQFF. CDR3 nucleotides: TGTGCCAGCAGTTTCGGGGATAGGAGTCGGGGTGAGCAGTTCTTC.

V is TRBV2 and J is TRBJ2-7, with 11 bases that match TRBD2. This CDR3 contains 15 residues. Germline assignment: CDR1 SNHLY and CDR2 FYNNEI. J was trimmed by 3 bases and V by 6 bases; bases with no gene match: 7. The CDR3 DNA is TGTGCCAGCAGCCAACTAGCGGGAGCCCTCTACGAGCAGTACTTC. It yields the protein CASSQLAGALYEQYF.

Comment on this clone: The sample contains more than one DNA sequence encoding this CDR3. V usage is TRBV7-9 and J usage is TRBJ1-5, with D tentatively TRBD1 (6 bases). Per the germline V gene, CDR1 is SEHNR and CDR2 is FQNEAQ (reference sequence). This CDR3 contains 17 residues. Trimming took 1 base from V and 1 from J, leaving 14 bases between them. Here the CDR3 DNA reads TGTGCCAGCAGCTTAGGGGACAATGGTTGGAGCAATCAGCCCCAGCATTTT. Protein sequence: CASSLGDNGWSNQPQHF. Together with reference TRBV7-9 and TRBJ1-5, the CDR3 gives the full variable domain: DTGVSQNPRHKITKRGQNVTFRCDPISEHNRLYWYRQTLGQGPEFLTYFQNEAQLEKSRLLSDRFSAERPKGSFSTLEIQRTEQGDSAMYLCASSLGDNGWSNQPQHFGDGTRLSIL.

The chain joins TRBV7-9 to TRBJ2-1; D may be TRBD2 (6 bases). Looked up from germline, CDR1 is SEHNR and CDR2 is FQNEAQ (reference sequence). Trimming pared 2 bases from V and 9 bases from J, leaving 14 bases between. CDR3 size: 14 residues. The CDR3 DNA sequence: TGTGCCAGCAGCTTAAGACGGGAGATAGGTGAGCAGTTCTTC. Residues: CASSLRREIGEQFF.

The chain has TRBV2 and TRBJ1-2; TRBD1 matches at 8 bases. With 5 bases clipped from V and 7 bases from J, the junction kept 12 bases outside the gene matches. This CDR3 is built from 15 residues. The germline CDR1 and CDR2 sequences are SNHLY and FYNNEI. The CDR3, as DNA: TGTGCCAGCAGTTACACTTCCGCAGGGGGCTTTGGCTACACCTTC. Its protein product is CASSYTSAGGFGYTF.

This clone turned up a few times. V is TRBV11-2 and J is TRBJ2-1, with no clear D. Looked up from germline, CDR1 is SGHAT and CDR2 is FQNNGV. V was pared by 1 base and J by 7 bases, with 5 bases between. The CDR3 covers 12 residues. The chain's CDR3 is CASSLVTNEQFF. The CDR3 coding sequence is TGTGCCAGCAGCTTAGTGACAAATGAGCAGTTCTTC.

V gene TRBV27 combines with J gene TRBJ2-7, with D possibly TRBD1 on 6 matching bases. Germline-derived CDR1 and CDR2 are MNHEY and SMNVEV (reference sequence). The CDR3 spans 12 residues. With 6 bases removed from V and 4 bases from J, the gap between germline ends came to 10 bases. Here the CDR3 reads CASRDSTYEQYF. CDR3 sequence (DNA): TGTGCCAGCAGGGACAGTACTTACGAGCAGTACTTC.

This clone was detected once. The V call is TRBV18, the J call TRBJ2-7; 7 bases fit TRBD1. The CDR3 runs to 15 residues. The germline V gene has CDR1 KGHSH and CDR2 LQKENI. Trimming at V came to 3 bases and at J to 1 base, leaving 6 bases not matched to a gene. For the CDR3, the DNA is TGTGCCAGCTCACCTCCGGGACAGAGATCCTACGAGCAGTACTTC. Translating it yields CASSPPGQRSYEQYF.

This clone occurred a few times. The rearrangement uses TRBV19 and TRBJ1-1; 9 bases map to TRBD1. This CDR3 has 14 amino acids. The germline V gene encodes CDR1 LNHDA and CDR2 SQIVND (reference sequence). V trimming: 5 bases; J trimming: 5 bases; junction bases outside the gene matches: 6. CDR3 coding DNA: TGTGCCAGTAGTGCCGGGACAGGGTGGACTGAAGCTTTCTTT. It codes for CASSAGTGWTEAFF.

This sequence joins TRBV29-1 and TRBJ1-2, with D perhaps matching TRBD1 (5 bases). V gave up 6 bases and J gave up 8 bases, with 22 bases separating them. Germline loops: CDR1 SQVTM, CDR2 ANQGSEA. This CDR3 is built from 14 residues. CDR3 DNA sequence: TGCAGCGTGGGCCCGACGACCAGGGCAGCGGGCTACACCTTC. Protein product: CSVGPTTRAAGYTF.

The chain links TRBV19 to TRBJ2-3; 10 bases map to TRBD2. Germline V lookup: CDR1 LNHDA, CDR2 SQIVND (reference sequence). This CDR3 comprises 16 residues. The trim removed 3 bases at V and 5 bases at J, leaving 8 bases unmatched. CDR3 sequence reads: CASSMRKREGRDTQYF. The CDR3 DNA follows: TGTGCCAGTAGTATGAGAAAGCGGGAGGGCAGAGATACGCAGTATTTT. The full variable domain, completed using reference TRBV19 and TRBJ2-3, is DGGITQSPKYLFRKEGQNVTLSCEQNLNHDAMYWYRQDPGQGLRLIYYSQIVNDFQKGDIAEGYSVSREKKESFPLTVTSAQKNPTAFYLCASSMRKREGRDTQYFGPGTRLTVL.

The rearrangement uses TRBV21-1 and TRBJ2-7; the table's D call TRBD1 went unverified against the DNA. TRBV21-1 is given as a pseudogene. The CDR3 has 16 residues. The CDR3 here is CASSKAFTGGSYEQYF. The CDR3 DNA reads TGTGCCAGCAGCAAAGCGTTCACAGGGGGATCCTACGAGCAGTACTTC.

CDR3 protein: CASTGSGGMKDTQYF. The CDR3 region has the DNA TGCGCCAGCACGGGGTCAGGGGGAATGAAAGATACGCAGTATTTT. This rearrangement joins TRBV5-1 to TRBJ2-3; 7 positions match TRBD1. The V segment lost 6 bases and the J segment 5 bases; nucleotides outside the gene matches: 12. Germline lookup yields CDR1 SGHRS and CDR2 YFSETQ. CDR3 length: 15 residues.

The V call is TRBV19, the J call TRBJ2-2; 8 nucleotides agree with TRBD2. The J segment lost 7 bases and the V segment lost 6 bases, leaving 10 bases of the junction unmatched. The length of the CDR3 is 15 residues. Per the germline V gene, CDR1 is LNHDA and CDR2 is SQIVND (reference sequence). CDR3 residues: CASSARLANSGELFF. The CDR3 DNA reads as TGTGCCAGTAGCGCAAGACTAGCGAATAGCGGGGAGCTGTTTTTT.

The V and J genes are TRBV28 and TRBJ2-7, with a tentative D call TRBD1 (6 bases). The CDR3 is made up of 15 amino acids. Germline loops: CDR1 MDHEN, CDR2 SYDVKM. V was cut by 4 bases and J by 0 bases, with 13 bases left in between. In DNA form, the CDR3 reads TGTGCCAGCAGTTCCCATCTGGGGGCCTCCTACGAGCAGTACTTC. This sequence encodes CASSSHLGASYEQYF.

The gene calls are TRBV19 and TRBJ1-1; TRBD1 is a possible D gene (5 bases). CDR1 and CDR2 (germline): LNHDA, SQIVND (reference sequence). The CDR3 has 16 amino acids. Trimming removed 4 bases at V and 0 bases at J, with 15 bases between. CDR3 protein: CASSRARTLMNTEAFF. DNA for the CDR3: TGTGCCAGTAGTAGGGCCAGGACACTCATGAACACTGAAGCTTTCTTT.